This is a list of T cell receptor beta chains from one sample in a study of T cell repertoires in cytomegalovirus infection. No antigen is known for these receptors. MiXCR was run by TCRdb on the reads, yielding one entry per CDR3 protein. This table holds 340,000 or so distinct CDR3 sequences, just under 25% found once. The input for sequencing was cultured PBMCs, taken from culture after CMV antigen stimulation. Receptor source: a human donor in good health (CMV status not recorded). Some clones in this sample may be carry-over from other donors' samples. The conserved cysteine and the conserved F or W are not part of the CDR3 here. Each record gives: V gene, J gene, CDR3 protein.

TRBV7-2	TRBJ2-1	ASSLAQGGNEQF
TRBV4-1	TRBJ2-1	ASSQERSGGSNEQF
TRBV20-1	TRBJ2-3	SASSFGLAGVGDTQY
TRBV29-1	TRBJ2-1	SVSGRHGNEQF
TRBV19	TRBJ1-2	ASSAKGQRHPYGYT
TRBV7-2	TRBJ2-1	ASSLDVQTHNEQF
TRBV29-1	TRBJ1-2	SVPLGAFGYT
TRBV27	TRBJ2-5	ASSSVAGVETQY
TRBV28	TRBJ2-2	ASSSPGGDAGELF
TRBV4-1	TRBJ2-1	ASSQVSSSSYNEQF
TRBV11-2	TRBJ2-2	ASSLVHTGELF
TRBV29-1	TRBJ2-1	SVEPAASGKLYNEQF
TRBV12-3/TRBV12-4	TRBJ1-1	ATSGGGLNTEAF
TRBV6-8	TRBJ1-1	ASSYDRGQFGTEAF
TRBV20-1	TRBJ1-6	SATPQVKDSPLH
TRBV27	TRBJ2-2	ASSPPGQGGTGELF
TRBV20-1	TRBJ2-1	SAKDSGRSSYNEQF
TRBV7-3	TRBJ1-4	ASSSPRDNEKLF
TRBV12-5	TRBJ2-2	ASGLLGLAGGWELF
TRBV19	TRBJ1-2	ASNSGNYGYT
TRBV6-6	TRBJ2-4	ASSLRSGGGLAKNIQY
TRBV6-5	TRBJ2-2	ASSYGARTGELF
TRBV6-2/TRBV6-3	TRBJ2-1	ASSIIAGGRSSYNEQF
TRBV12-3/TRBV12-4	TRBJ2-3	ASSLWTSGSGDTQY
TRBV7-9	TRBJ1-6	ASQGPGAYNSPLH
TRBV7-2	TRBJ2-5	ASSLNGGEETQY
TRBV12-5	TRBJ1-1	ASGLTGTGMNTEAF
TRBV15	TRBJ2-1	ATSREAGVYNEQF
TRBV15	TRBJ2-3	ATSRDRGLAVSQADTQY
TRBV19	TRBJ1-2	ASKSDRAYGYT
TRBV7-8	TRBJ2-1	ASKIDSFPPYNEQF
TRBV19	TRBJ1-2	ASSIVGGGTAGYGYT
TRBV28	TRBJ2-5	ASSLGFWRETQY
TRBV7-4	TRBJ2-3	ASSLADPRADTQY
TRBV7-2	TRBJ2-3	ASSLASGRDTQY
TRBV19	TRBJ1-2	ASRYGGGSNYGYT
TRBV14	TRBJ1-4	ASSHFRGSGEKLF
TRBV5-1	TRBJ2-1	ASSGTTGRSLNEQF
TRBV6-5	TRBJ2-7	ASSESGLLSSYEQY
TRBV5-1	TRBJ2-5	ASSLGVNRQETQY
TRBV7-3	TRBJ2-2	ASSQGKVGELF
TRBV20-1	TRBJ2-1	SALRAGVYNEQF
TRBV27	TRBJ2-5	ASSRDSVLQETQY
TRBV6-1	TRBJ1-1	ASTGGQGLNVPVNTEAF
TRBV11-2	TRBJ2-1	ASSSVPGRGEQF
TRBV7-2	TRBJ1-1	ASSLGAANTEAF
TRBV7-6	TRBJ2-1	ASSLARTSGIYNEQF
TRBV5-4	TRBJ2-1	ASSLRTGTYNEQF
TRBV6-1	TRBJ1-2	ASSYGDRGGYGYT